This TCR beta chain was recorded in a study of blood T cell repertoires in COVID-19. Study context: Italy, Spain and the United States were the sources of the convalescent and acute COVID-19 samples.

The germline CDR1 and CDR2 sequences are LNHDA and SQIVND (reference sequence). The CDR3 runs 17 residues. V dropped 5 bases and J dropped 1; count of bases not matched to a gene: 10. The repertoire was sequenced with immunoSEQ multiplex PCR; TCRdb's copy has only in-frame clones and lacks some. The table lists about 270,000 clones, under 95% of them singletons. The sequenced sample was PBMCs or T cells enriched from blood (not recorded which). The TCR sequence derives from a woman between 40 and 50 years old with acute COVID-19. The rearrangement joins TRBV19 to TRBJ2-3, with 9 positions matching TRBD1. The CDR3 DNA reads as TGTGCCAGTAGTGTGGGGGACAGGGTAGTTGGCACAGATACGCAGTATTTT. Its protein is CASSVGDRVVGTDTQYF.